This TCR beta chain was retrieved from a study of cytomegalovirus exposure and HLA in healthy donors (dated by TCRdb to about 2017). Notes on the research overall: An earlier analysis of 587 of the donors reported over 250 Gb of sequence data and approximately 120 million unique TCR beta sequences obtained from around 190 million T cells. To predict cytomegalovirus infection status, the study brought together high-throughput TCR immunosequencing, statistical association of individual TCRs with disease status, and machine learning. The study aimed to test whether cataloging public T cell receptors could reveal signatures of past pathogen exposure. The genetic ancestry cluster associated with self-reported Caucasian donors included 81% of the 300 to 400 genotyped donors. Using immunosequencing, the study profiled T cell repertoires from around 680 subjects and related those repertoires to cytomegalovirus serostatus. Besides the first cohort of about 730 subjects, a separate validation cohort made up of 90 to 150 different subjects was used. Typing coverage varied by locus: roughly 629-630 donors for A, B, C, DRB1 and DQB1; some 520 for DQA1; over 600 for DPA1; about 450 for DPB1. Rather than drawing on any new phenotypic data, the later analysis identified candidate immune exposures from TCR beta sequences and the way those sequences occurred across donors. An early release that covered roughly 600 HLA-typed donors contained approximately 320 gigabases of sequencing data and some 87 million unique TCR sequences. In a later genetic analysis, genome-wide SNP genotypes for about 65% of the roughly 670 donors were used, and that subset was treated as a discovery cohort. Every discovery cohort repertoire had been produced on one sequencing platform. A handful of DR-DQ haplotypes were treated as single units for association and clustering because of strong linkage in the cohort. Among roughly 400 genotyped donors of the cohort, an average of 235,054 unique TCR beta nucleotide sequences were sequenced per donor, roughly 20% of them non-productive. In an earlier analysis of 587 of the donors, high-throughput TCR beta sequencing was used to judge whether each TCR beta V gene segment behaved as functional or pseudogenic. HLA typing included class I and class II loci at four-digit resolution. In a later analysis, previously published TCR beta repertoires from several hundred donors were re-analyzed and high-resolution HLA genotyping was added so that TCR occurrence patterns could be studied. Donor age, sex, ethnicity and CMV serostatus were collected together with the repertoire data. The study at large found these results: Roughly uniform sequencing depth across donors was assumed in presence/absence analyses, although this assumption may not hold. Some 16 rarely observed V segments, including chromosome 9 orphons, were excluded from the earlier analysis of almost 600 of the donors because counts were too low. In vitro tests confirmed that a few of the cytomegalovirus-associated TCR beta chains recognize cytomegalovirus antigens. A later genetic analysis reported fewer N-insertions in productive TCRs among donors in an Asian-associated ancestry cluster than the roughly 700-donor mean. In an earlier analysis of over 550 of the donors, most TCR beta V segments were observed in productive rearrangements about 90% or about 30% of the time, broadly matching IMGT annotations. Correlated functional status among segregating V segments might be attributable to linkage disequilibrium, but an unknown experimental factor could not be ruled out. A later analysis found that TCR association rates varied across HLA loci, with DRB1 alleles showing the most associated TCRs and HLA-C alleles the fewest. The sequencing pipeline was judged likely to have produced a cluster of highly shared sequence variants as a technical artifact. Because some donors lacked HLA typing at each locus, the association tests relied only on the typed subset. A later analysis found that most CMV-associated TCR beta chains appeared HLA-restricted, with HLA associations seemingly driven largely by CMV exposure. When HLA alleles, especially DR and DQ, strongly co-occurred, attributing TCR associations to individual alleles was difficult. According to a later analysis, parvovirus B19, influenza, CMV and Epstein-Barr virus appeared linked to several top co-occurrence clusters. The authors suggested that the approach could potentially be generalized to other disease states and immunological phenotypes. In the study, about 150 TCR beta chains were listed as associated with cytomegalovirus. A later analysis associated about 18,000 TCR beta sequences with specific HLA alleles at a false discovery rate of 0.05. An association between a missense DCLRE1C variant and V-gene and J-gene trimming of TCR beta chains was found in a later genetic analysis and replicated in an independent cohort. A further reported finding was that TCR beta sequences accurately predicted the HLA-A and HLA-B alleles for most subjects in the first cohort. A later analysis found that HLA-associated TCR beta chains were more clonally expanded and had lower generation probabilities than equally common non-associated chains. While some public TCRs were present in many individuals, most TCR sequences turned up only very rarely across donors. The only immune exposure information available for the cohort was CMV serostatus. This cohort had only TCR beta chains sequenced, and the lack of alpha or paired-chain data limited which features could be detected. Some IMGT-functional V segments, including TRBV6-2 and TRBV6-3, could not be distinguished by the 87-base-pair reads and were therefore excluded. In both the original and validation cohorts, the classifier was reported to diagnose cytomegalovirus status with high specificity and sensitivity.

This clone was detected once. Its antigen remains unidentified. No base quality information exists; no much larger clone differs at one position. Other DNA sequences within the sample encode an identical CDR3. Receptors were amplified or captured by the immunoSEQ multiplex PCR assay. A mixture of 60 forward primers for TCR Vbeta segments and 13 reverse primers for TCR Jbeta segments was used in the multiplex PCR. Amplification of the CDR3 region of rearranged TCR beta genes was performed with a multiplex PCR assay on genomic DNA. The amplified TCR beta libraries were sequenced on the Illumina HiSeq System as 87-base-pair reads. From the authors' description of their analysis: A later analysis counted about 80 million unique TCR beta chains across the 600 to 850 repertoires, and 10 million to 12 million of these chains were shared by at least two donors. A nearest-neighbor algorithm error-corrected the raw reads and collapsed the reads into unique sequences, merging closely related sequences to remove PCR and sequencing errors. CDR3 sequences were aligned to IMGT reference sequences to assign V, D and J gene segments. For a sequence to be retained, a match of at least six nucleotides to both a V gene segment and a J gene segment was required. A rearrangement was called productive if the CDR3 had no stop codons and remained in frame with V and J, and every other rearrangement was called non-productive. CDR3 was defined according to IMGT convention as the region running from the second conserved V-encoded cysteine to the conserved J-encoded phenylalanine. The earlier analysis of about 530 of the donors excluded any sequence lacking an unambiguous match to a single V gene segment. In an earlier analysis of some 590 of the donors, a V segment was called functional when productive rearrangements were above 56.7%, and segregating when the standard deviation between donors exceeded 5%. A statistical classification framework was built to diagnose cytomegalovirus status from the catalog of TCR beta chain sequences. In a later analysis, V and J genes were assigned by comparing TCR nucleotide sequences against IMGT/GENE-DB human TR gene sequences. A later analysis assigned CDR3 sequences and most-parsimonious VDJ recombination scenarios with the TCRdist pipeline. In a later analysis, every TCR beta chain was defined by the combination of its CDR3 amino acid sequence and its V-gene family, and reads without a unique V-gene family were dropped. To address suspected cross-contamination and a sequencing artifact, a later analysis removed 592 highly shared, low-generation-probability nucleotide sequences. A later analysis calculated a clonal expansion index for each public chain from normalized within-repertoire ranks of inferred template counts. In a later analysis, generation probabilities were computed using a VDJ recombination model fitted to out-of-frame rearrangements, and the results were checked against IGoR. In a later analysis, hypergeometric tests were used to score TCR-TCR, TCR-HLA and TCR-CMV co-occurrence, with a repertoire-size bias correction applied to TCR pairs. To estimate false discovery rates, a later analysis permuted the HLA or CMV assignments 20 times. In a later analysis, co-occurring TCRs were grouped using DBSCAN, and TCRdist sequence similarity was added for clustering within HLA-allele-positive subsets. Co-occurrence clustering excluded repertoires with fewer than 30,000 or more than 120,000 public chains, plus five with anomalous nucleotide sharing. Drawn from immuneACCESS, this table holds only the in-frame rearrangements with V and J called that TCRdb kept. Clones are partly lost; checked studies trace under half to an unresolved V gene and leave the rest unexplained. V and J calls and clone size are given by that table; D and trimming were obtained from the DNA. The sample has 150,000 to 200,000 clones on record, 75% to 85% of them singletons. The ten largest clones add up to approximately 13% of the sample.

The cohort consisted of 650 to 700 healthy bone marrow donors. At the time of sampling, all cohort members were nominally healthy, though unrecorded immune exposures were likely present. The donor tested CMV seropositive and was one of the 289 seropositive cohort members. A peripheral blood sample was collected from each donor, and TCR beta sequencing was performed on peripheral blood mononuclear cells. Genomic DNA extraction from the blood cell samples was performed with the Qiagen DNeasy Blood Extraction Kit. V lost 0 bases and J lost 8 bases, and the count of bases not matched to a germline gene is 2. Including cysteine and phenylalanine, the CDR3 has 14 amino acids. The entry retains the CDR3 DNA only, 42 bases that are in frame from base 1. Taken from the germline V gene, the CDR1 and CDR2 loops are SGHRS and YFSETQ.

The sequenced material came from PBMCs. This clonotype originated in a woman between 45 and 60 years old in good health and CMV-seropositive. Rearrangement joined TRBV5-1 to TRBJ1-6; 7 middle bases align to TRBD1. The nucleotide sequence is given as TGCGCCAGCAGCTTGGGACAGGGAGATTCACCCCTCCACTTT. It encodes CASSLGQGDSPLHF.